These T cell receptor beta chains were read from a single sample in a study of OX40 agonist ivuxolimab in advanced cancers. Here immunoSEQ multiplex PCR was the method, and the copy in TCRdb shows in-frame clones only, minus some. The sample contains 15,000 to 25,000 clones, approximately 83% of which appear only once. Sequencing was performed on CD4+ or CD8+ T cells sorted from blood, taken in a trial of the OX40 agonist ivuxolimab. The receptors originated from an adult with an advanced solid tumor such as melanoma, head and neck, liver or kidney cancer. Each CDR3 is given with its conserved first and last residue. D genes are given only for firm matches. Only part of the rows carry a size: once, few, many, or a class if the clone is expanded.

TRBJ2-3 TRBV2 - - TGTGCCAGCAGTCTAGGGCCCTTCACAGATACGCAGTATTTT CASSLGPFTDTQYF
TRBJ2-7 TRBV9 once - TGTGCCAGCAGCGGGACACCATCCTACGAGCAGTACTTC CASSGTPSYEQYF
TRBJ2-7 TRBV6-6 - - TGTGCCAGCAGTCCCCTGCCAGGGCTGTCCTACGAGCAGTACTTC CASSPLPGLSYEQYF
TRBJ2-7 TRBV9 - TRBD2 TGTGCCAGCAGCTCCCGGGCGGGGGGCGCGTTGTCCGAGCAGTACTTC CASSSRAGGALSEQYF
TRBJ1-1 TRBV18 - - TGTGCCAGCTCAGACGAAACGGCGAACACTGAAGCTTTCTTT CASSDETANTEAFF
TRBJ2-7 TRBV27 - - TGTGCCAGCAGCGCCTTATTGGGGGGTCGGTCCTACGAGCAGTACTTC CASSALLGGRSYEQYF
TRBJ1-2 TRBV15 - TRBD1 TGTGCCACCAGCAACAGGGGGCTCGACTATGGCTACACCTTC CATSNRGLDYGYTF
TRBJ2-5 TRBV29-1 - TRBD2 TGCAGCGTCCGGCAGACGGGAGGGAACCAAGAGACCCAGTACTTC CSVRQTGGNQETQYF
TRBJ1-1 TRBV11-1 - - TGTGCCAGCAGCTTTGTGGCTGAAGCTTTCTTT CASSFVAEAFF
TRBJ2-3 TRBV5-1 once - TGCGCCAGCAGCTTTGAGGGGGGGACAGATACGCAGTATTTT CASSFEGGTDTQYF
TRBJ2-7 TRBV9 - TRBD1 TGTGCCAGCAGCGTGACAGGGGCTGGCGAGCAGTACTTC CASSVTGAGEQYF
TRBJ1-3 TRBV28 - - TGTGCCAGCAGTTTGCCGTCCTCTGGAAACACCATATATTTT CASSLPSSGNTIYF
TRBJ2-5 TRBV7-2 - TRBD2 TGTGCCAGCAGCTTCCGCGGGGGGGCAGCGACCCAGTACTTC CASSFRGGAATQYF
TRBJ1-2 TRBV7-8 once - TGTGCCAGCAGCTTAACGACAAGAGCTTATGGCTACACCTTC CASSLTTRAYGYTF
TRBJ1-6 TRBV11-3 - - TGTGCCAGCAGCTTGGGAGGCCCGAATTCACCCCTCCACTTT CASSLGGPNSPLHF
TRBJ1-5 TRBV27 - TRBD1 TGTGCCAGCAGTATGTTATCCGGGACAGGGGGCAGTCAGCCCCAGCATTTT CASSMLSGTGGSQPQHF
TRBJ1-1 TRBV6-6 - TRBD1 TGTGCCAGCAGTACAGGGGGCTCGACTGAAGCTTTCTTT CASSTGGSTEAFF
TRBJ1-1 TRBV19 few - TGTGCCAGCCTCCAAGGGGGCACTGAAGCTTTCTTT CASLQGGTEAFF
TRBJ1-6 TRBV27 few TRBD1 TGTGCCAGCAGTTTAGCCGGGACAGGGGGGCGACCCCTCCACTTT CASSLAGTGGRPLHF
TRBJ2-3 TRBV6-5 - - TGTGCCAGCAGTTACATTGGGGCAATCACAGATACGCAGTATTTT CASSYIGAITDTQYF
TRBJ2-7 TRBV5-1 - TRBD1 TGCGCCAGCAGCTGGGGGACAGACTCCTACGAGCAGTACTTC CASSWGTDSYEQYF
TRBJ2-7 TRBV6-4 - TRBD1 TGTGCCAGCAGTGAGAATATTGGGACAGCATACTACGAGCAGTACTTC CASSENIGTAYYEQYF
TRBJ2-1 TRBV7-9 - - TGTGCCAGCAGCCCAACGGGGGGCACTGAGCAGTTCTTC CASSPTGGTEQFF
TRBJ1-2 TRBV6-6 - - TGTGCCAGCAGTGGGTCTGTAGCCTATGGCTACACCTTC CASSGSVAYGYTF
TRBJ1-1 TRBV6-6 once - TGTGCCAGCAGTTACTCGACACACACTGAAGCTTTCTTT CASSYSTHTEAFF
TRBJ1-1 TRBV19 - - TGTGCCAGTAGTATGTATTTTCGGAGTAACACTGAAGCTTTCTTT CASSMYFRSNTEAFF
TRBJ2-5 TRBV9 few - TGTGCCAGCAGCGTAGGATCTGGGTGGGGAGAGACCCAGTACTTC CASSVGSGWGETQYF